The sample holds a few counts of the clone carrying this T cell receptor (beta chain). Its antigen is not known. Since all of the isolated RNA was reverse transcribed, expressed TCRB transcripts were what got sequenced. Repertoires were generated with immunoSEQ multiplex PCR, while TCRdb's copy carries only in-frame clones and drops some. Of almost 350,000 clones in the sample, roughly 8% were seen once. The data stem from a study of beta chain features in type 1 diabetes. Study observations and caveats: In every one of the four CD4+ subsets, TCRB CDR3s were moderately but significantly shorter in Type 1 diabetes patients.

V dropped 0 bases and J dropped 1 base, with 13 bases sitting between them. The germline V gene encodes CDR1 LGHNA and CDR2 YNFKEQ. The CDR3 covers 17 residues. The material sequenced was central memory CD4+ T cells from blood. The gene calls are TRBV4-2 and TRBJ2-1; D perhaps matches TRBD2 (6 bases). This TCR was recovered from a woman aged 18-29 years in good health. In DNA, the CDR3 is TGTGCCAGCAGCCAAGAAAGTCAGCGGGTTTCCTACAATGAGCAGTTCTTC. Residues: CASSQESQRVSYNEQFF.